These 20 T cell receptor beta chains came from one sample sequenced in a study of T cells in localized non-small cell lung cancer. Clones were read by immunoSEQ multiplex PCR, and TCRdb kept only the in-frame ones, dropping some. There are about 24,000 clones in the sample; around 86% occur only once, and about a fifth lies in the top ten. The source was peripheral blood, collected before any cancer treatment. The source of these receptors is a man aged 40-75 years with stage I squamous cell lung carcinoma.

Only a few counts were recorded for this clone. CDR3 residues: CASSITQENTEAFF. The CDR3 nucleotides read TGTGCCAGCAGCATCACCCAGGAGAACACTGAAGCTTTCTTT. The rearrangement uses TRBV7-9 and TRBJ1-1, with no clear D. The CDR3 runs to 14 residues. From germline, CDR1 is SEHNR and CDR2 FQNEAQ (reference sequence). The V gene lost 5 bases and the J gene lost 1 base, with 11 bases spanning the gap. Complete variable domain (other parts from reference TRBV7-9 and TRBJ1-1): DTGVSQNPRHKITKRGQNVTFRCDPISEHNRLYWYRQTLGQGPEFLTYFQNEAQLEKSRLLSDRFSAERPKGSFSTLEIQRTEQGDSAMYLCASSITQENTEAFFGQGTRLTVV.

The genes are TRBV12-5 and TRBJ2-7, with 16 bases lining up with TRBD2. The CDR3 extends over 18 amino acids. Germline-derived CDR1 and CDR2 are LGHNT and FRNRAP. V trimming: 5 bases; J trimming: 0 bases; junction bases outside the gene matches: 7. The CDR3, as DNA: TGTGCTAGTGGTCTCCCGGGACTAGCGGGGGGGAGCTCCTACGAGCAGTACTTC. Encoded protein: CASGLPGLAGGSSYEQYF.

The chain has TRBV9 and TRBJ1-5, with 11 bases matching TRBD1. V shed 4 bases and J 6 bases; nucleotides not matched to a gene: 9. Per the germline V gene, CDR1 is SGDLS and CDR2 is YYNGEE. The CDR3 is 16 amino acids. CDR3 loop: CASSPGTGGTLQPQHF. The CDR3 DNA is TGTGCCAGCAGCCCCGGGACAGGGGGGACACTTCAGCCCCAGCATTTT.

This chain joins TRBV29-1 and TRBJ2-7, with TRBD1 identical over 9 bases. V trimming: 6 bases; J trimming: 4 bases; junction bases outside the gene matches: 10. CDR3 length: 14 amino acids. CDR1 SQVTM and CDR2 ANQGSEA come from the germline V gene. This CDR3 is CSVPGTGHQYEQYF. The CDR3 nucleotides are TGCAGCGTCCCCGGGACAGGGCACCAGTACGAGCAGTACTTC.

The chain has TRBV19 and TRBJ2-3, with 8 bases identical to TRBD1. CDR1 is LNHDA and CDR2 is SQIVND in the germline V gene (reference sequence). With V trimmed by 3 bases and J by 6 bases, 2 bases remained unmatched. CDR3 length equals 13 residues. CDR3 sequence: CASSIRGRDTQYF. In DNA form, the CDR3 reads TGTGCCAGTAGTATCAGGGGGCGTGATACGCAGTATTTT.

This CDR3 is CASSLRLAGSYNEQFF. CDR3 DNA sequence: TGCGCCAGCAGCCTCCGACTAGCGGGGTCCTACAATGAGCAGTTCTTC. J is TRBJ2-1 and V is TRBV4-1, with TRBD2 identical over 11 bases. Germline values: CDR1 MGHRA, CDR2 YSYEKL. The CDR3 sequence is 16 residues long. Germline trimming cut 4 bases from V and 1 base from J; bases unmatched to any gene: 3.

This chain joins TRBV27 and TRBJ2-7, with 7 nucleotides matching TRBD2. CDR3 length: 16 amino acids. V trimming: 2 bases; J trimming: 0 bases; junction bases outside the gene matches: 7. Per germline, CDR1 MNHEY and CDR2 SMNVEV (reference sequence). The CDR3 sequence: CASSLTGRGSSYEQYF. DNA of the CDR3: TGTGCCAGCAGTTTAACGGGGCGGGGGAGCTCCTACGAGCAGTACTTC.

The chain combines TRBV15 with TRBJ2-2; 7 bases map to TRBD1. The CDR3 loop spans 14 amino acids. V shed 5 bases, J shed 0 bases, and the junction held 0 bases outside the gene matches. Germline V gene data show CDR1 as LNHNV and CDR2 as YYDKDF (reference sequence). CDR3 sequence: CATSDRANTGELFF. CDR3 bases: TGTGCCACCAGCGACAGGGCGAACACCGGGGAGCTGTTTTTT.

The chain carries TRBV6-5 and TRBJ1-5; D is unclear. The V end lost 0 bases, the J end lost 0 bases, and 9 bases lay between the germline ends. The germline gives CDR1 MNHEY, CDR2 SVGAGI. The CDR3 loop spans 16 amino acids. The CDR3 region is CASSYSWENSNQPQHF. In DNA, the CDR3 is TGTGCCAGCAGTTACTCGTGGGAGAATAGCAATCAGCCCCAGCATTTT.

V usage is TRBV18 and J usage is TRBJ2-3, with unresolved D. Germline V gene sequence: CDR1 KGHSH, CDR2 LQKENI. The CDR3 sequence is 15 residues long. Trimming took off 0 bases at V and 0 bases at J, with 7 bases between the two ends. This CDR3 reads CASSPPRGSTDTQYF. Written as DNA, the CDR3 is TGTGCCAGCTCACCACCGCGCGGTAGCACAGATACGCAGTATTTT.

The chain carries TRBV2 and TRBJ2-5; a weak D match, TRBD1 (6 bases). Germline CDR1 and CDR2: SNHLY and FYNNEI. V was trimmed by 6 bases and J by 2 bases, leaving 13 bases between them. This CDR3 spans 14 amino acids. The CDR3 DNA reads TGTGCCAGCAGGACGAGGACAGTACAAGAGACCCAGTACTTC. Protein sequence: CASRTRTVQETQYF.

This clone has a single count. The gene calls are TRBV19 and TRBJ2-3, with no clear D. This CDR3 spans 13 amino acids. V was shortened by 2 bases and J by 6 bases, with 9 bases between the two germline ends. Germline CDR1 is LNHDA and CDR2 is SQIVND (reference sequence). Here the CDR3 reads CASSIIGLDTQYF. DNA of the CDR3: TGTGCCAGTAGTATAATTGGTTTGGATACGCAGTATTTT.

The V and J genes are TRBV9 and TRBJ2-3; D call uncertain. CDR1 is SGDLS and CDR2 is YYNGEE in the germline V gene. The CDR3 contains 14 residues. V was shortened by 4 bases and J by 2 bases, with 11 bases between the two germline ends. This chain's CDR3 is CASSSFHDTDTQYF. The CDR3 DNA follows: TGTGCCAGCAGCTCCTTTCACGACACAGATACGCAGTATTTT.

V and J are TRBV6-1 and TRBJ2-2; tentative D call: TRBD1 (5 bases). Trimming left V 0 bases short and J 3 bases short, with 14 bases between. Germline CDR1 MNHNS, CDR2 SASEGT. The CDR3 spans 17 residues. CDR3 sequence reads: CASSEAQFDSYTGELFF. As DNA, the CDR3 is TGTGCCAGCAGTGAAGCGCAGTTCGACAGCTACACCGGGGAGCTGTTTTTT.

The chain employs TRBV6-5 and TRBJ2-5, with D perhaps given as TRBD1 or TRBD2 (5 bases each). The CDR3 extends over 12 amino acids. The V gene's germline CDR1 is MNHEY and CDR2 SVGAGI. V gave up 5 bases and J gave up 2 bases, with 6 bases separating them. The CDR3 DNA follows: TGTGCCAGCAGTGGGGGACAAGAGACCCAGTACTTC. It is translated as CASSGGQETQYF.

The chain has TRBV7-6 and TRBJ1-1; TRBD1 matches at 9 bases. The V gene end was trimmed by 5 bases and the J gene end by 6 bases; junction bases not matched to a gene: 7. The CDR3 totals 14 residues. The germline V gene has CDR1 SGHVS and CDR2 FNYEAQ. The CDR3 region has the DNA TGTGCCAGCAGCGTAAGGACAGGGGCCCCTGAAGCTTTCTTT. Translating gives CASSVRTGAPEAFF.

Written as DNA, the CDR3 is TGTGCCAGCAGACCCCGGGGGGGCAGCACAGATACGCAGTATTTT. The encoded protein is CASRPRGGSTDTQYF. The chain links TRBV6-4 to TRBJ2-3; 8 nucleotides line up with TRBD2. The CDR3 runs to 15 residues. Germline V gives CDR1 MRHNA, CDR2 SNTAGT. V lost 6 bases to trimming and J lost 0 bases; unmatched junction nucleotides: 5.

CDR3 coding DNA: TGTGCCAGCAGTACTTTTTCGGGCGGAGAGACCCAGTACTTC. Its translation: CASSTFSGGETQYF. The chain carries TRBV5-4 and TRBJ2-5, with D hard to call. V lost 5 bases, J lost 4 bases, and 15 bases lay in between. This CDR3 region has 14 residues. Germline V CDR1 and CDR2: SGHNT, YYREEE (reference sequence).

V usage is TRBV5-1 and J usage is TRBJ2-7; 8 bases line up with TRBD1. The CDR3 sequence is 14 residues long. Germline V gene lookup returns CDR1 SGHRS and CDR2 YFSETQ. With 4 bases clipped from V and 7 bases from J, the junction kept 10 bases outside the gene matches. The DNA for the CDR3 is TGCGCCAGCAGCGCATCGACAGGGGCGAGGGAGCAGTACTTC. It is translated as CASSASTGAREQYF.

V and J are TRBV2 and TRBJ1-5; D perhaps matches TRBD1 (5 bases). Germline assignment: CDR1 SNHLY and CDR2 FYNNEI. Trimming took 4 bases from V and 5 from J, leaving 21 bases between them. This CDR3 contains 17 residues. The DNA of the CDR3 is TGTGCCAGCAGTGGGTTTGTCGGCAGGGTATCTTATCAGCCCCAGCATTTT. It translates to CASSGFVGRVSYQPQHF.